The source of this T cell receptor beta chain is a study of T-cell memory formation after mild COVID-19. Study-wide context: The two donors had largely donor-specific TCR clusters. Study outcomes and limitations: For contracting clones, CD4+ ones sat mainly in CM and EM, CD8+ in EMRA.

Details on this clonotype: Antigen unknown.

The CDR3 contains 15 residues. With 4 bases clipped from V and 4 bases from J, the junction kept 6 bases outside the gene matches. CDR1 is SEHNR and CDR2 is FQNEAQ in the germline V gene (reference sequence). A single record per CDR3 protein comes from TCRdb applying MiXCR to the 5' RACE reads. Of 540,000 or so distinct CDR3 sequences in the sample, roughly 22% are singletons; the top ten hold around 12%. V is TRBV7-9 and J is TRBJ2-2, with 7 bases matching TRBD2. What was sequenced was PBMCs or a T cell subset sorted from them (not recorded which). The clonotype comes from an adult woman who had mild COVID-19 (a few samples of this study predate the infection). Cell type and time point are not known. CDR3 sequence (DNA): TGTGCCAGCAGCTCCTTAGCGGGTGGCACCGGGGAGCTGTTTTTT. Translating gives CASSSLAGGTGELFF.